This TCR beta chain was found in a study of shared clonotypes between healthy human individuals (dated by TCRdb to the early 2020s). Turning to the overall study: The cohort included a few men and a couple of women between 18 and 49 years of age. For each donor, CD4 naive and CD4 memory were each given three plates, CD8 naive was given two plates, and CD8 memory was given one plate. Blood TCR repertoires of a handful of healthy adults were deeply sequenced to estimate repertoire size and the extent of clonotype sharing between individuals. Different laboratories and diverse techniques were used to prepare libraries and sequence TCR repertoires, to increase sequencing depth and limit assay-specific biases. Each donor's leukapheresis produced roughly between roughly 0.85 and 9.5 billion PBMCs.

The donors were healthy, HIV-negative adults who had no recently reported acute infections or vaccinations. All donors were Caucasian adults living in Nashville, Tennessee, USA. The CD8 memory samples were a combination of magnetically selected CD45RO+ cells and CCR7-negative CD45RA+ effector memory (TemRA) cells. Blood was obtained by leukapheresis, after which PBMCs were separated by Ficoll-Histopaque density gradient centrifugation and cryopreserved in liquid nitrogen vapor phase. Purity and quantity of every magnetically sorted T cell population were checked by analytical flow cytometry. Each sorted fraction had its genomic DNA isolated and then quantified by UV absorbance on a Nanodrop 2000c. Using the deep immunoSEQ assay, multiplex PCR amplified TCR CDR3 regions from genomic DNA. Extracted genomic DNA from each cell subset was spread evenly across all wells of several immunoSEQ 96-well plates, with each plate serving as a replicate. Each replicate PCR for sorted subsets received 150 to 250 ng genomic DNA, equal to tens of thousands of T cell genomes. The purified libraries were quantified using a Qubit 3.0 fluorometer, sized with a Bioanalyzer 2100, and then quantified again using the KAPA Library Quantification kit. Every immunoSEQ 96-well plate was sequenced on a dedicated single-read 150-cycle Illumina NextSeq 550 flow cell. The original methods were these. Because the immunoSEQ output held only junctional sequences and lacked quality scores, the filtering could not match the filtering applied to full-length reads. To assign V/J genes and CDR3, sequences were annotated against IMGT germline references using PyIR, a Python wrapper for IgBLAST v1.9. Any read was removed if the V/J assignment was weak (E-value above 1e-6), the CDR3 was missing, or the read contained stop codons, out-of-frame junctions, or ambiguous translated residues. A V3J clonotype was defined by an identical inferred V gene, J gene, and CDR3 amino acid sequence. Percentage overlap between repertoires was calculated by dividing the number of shared unique clonotypes by the size of the smaller repertoire. RTK rarefaction, the Chao1 estimator, and Recon v2.1 estimates of unobserved clonotypes were used to assess repertoire richness. Generation probabilities were computed with OLGA for all TCRbeta clonotypes obtained by the gDNA method from several donors. TCRdb took this table from immuneACCESS and kept in-frame rearrangements with V and J called. Such tables lack part of the clones; where checked against another copy, unresolved V genes explain under half of the gap, and the rest is unexplained. The V and J calls and clone size come from that table; D and trimming were worked out from the DNA. Recorded for this sample are roughly 720,000 clones; 80% to 95% of them occurred a single time. The ten largest account for less than 40% of the sample.

General findings and caveats noted by the study authors: When a handful of donors were compared, the shared fraction of clonotypes was roughly 4.8% for naive CD4, over 3% for naive CD8, about 2.5% for memory CD4, and 0.4% for memory CD8. Incomplete sequencing was indicated by rarefaction of sorted-subset datasets, despite the large sequencing depth. The genetic and exposure-history diversity represented was limited by the small number of donors. Compared with non-shared clonotypes, clonotypes shared by all four sorted-subset donors had higher generation probabilities. Naive subsets generally had larger estimated clonotype richness than memory subsets did. Based on pairwise subsampling, the degree of clonotype sharing among donors was expected to be affected by sequencing depth. Sampling was limited to blood, and TCR repertoires in tissue likely differ from TCR repertoires in blood.

As for this clone: Its antigen is currently not known. Per-nucleotide qualities are absent, and no much larger clonotype sits a single base away.

V lost 3 bases and J lost 8 bases; the stretch between them is 11 bases long. CDR1 and CDR2 were assigned from the germline V gene as SGHAT and FQNNGV. The CDR3 runs 13 amino acids, cysteine and phenylalanine included. Just CDR3 DNA is preserved here, 39 bases in frame from base 1. Sequenced material: memory CD8+ T cells from PBMCs. Reading the label with the study, this specimen's cell subset or site is: CD45RO+ cells pooled with CCR7-negative TemRA cells. The chain employs TRBV11-2 and TRBJ2-1; 6 matching bases give a weak D call of TRBD1. The source is a man younger than 35 in good health. Some clones in this sample may be carry-over from other donors' samples. CDR3 sequence: CASSFTGSDEQFF. The bases are TGTGCCAGCAGCTTCACAGGGTCTGATGAGCAGTTCTTC.